One sample yielded the 24 T cell receptor beta chains listed below, sequenced in a study of Tregs in tolerant kidney transplant recipients. Libraries were prepared by immunoSEQ multiplex PCR; TCRdb keeps only in-frame clonotypes and omits some of them. The sample lists 240,000 or so clones, 65% to 85% seen once, with less than 0.75% in the top ten. The sample taken for sequencing was CD4+ T cells from blood. These receptors were taken from a human donor in good health.

The V call is TRBV2, the J call TRBJ2-5, with a possible D match to TRBD1 (6 bases). There are 14 residues in the CDR3. Germline assignment: CDR1 SNHLY and CDR2 FYNNEI. The ends were cut back, 4 bases at V and 1 base at J, with 10 bases in the middle. This chain's CDR3 is CASSARQAQETQYF. DNA for the CDR3: TGTGCCAGCAGTGCCCGACAGGCCCAAGAGACCCAGTACTTC.

The rearrangement joins TRBV6-1 to TRBJ2-1; the match to TRBD2 covers 7 bases. This CDR3 is built from 15 residues. Trimming removed 6 bases from V and 4 bases from J; junction bases left unmatched: 9. Germline V CDR1 and CDR2: MNHNS, SASEGT. The CDR3 DNA sequence: TGTGCCAGCAGCAGGGCGGGAGCGACTTACAATGAGCAGTTCTTC. Its translation: CASSRAGATYNEQFF.

The genes are TRBV27 and TRBJ2-7, with 9 positions matching TRBD1. Germline-derived CDR1 and CDR2 are MNHEY and SMNVEV (reference sequence). The CDR3 loop spans 19 amino acids. V was clipped by 4 bases and J by 6 bases; unmatched bases: 22. In DNA form, the CDR3 reads TGTGCCAGCAGTTCTAGGGGACAGGGCAGAGGGGATTTGGGTCTCGAGCAGTACTTC. Protein: CASSSRGQGRGDLGLEQYF.

V and J are TRBV6-5 and TRBJ1-1, with a tentative D call TRBD1 (5 bases). CDR3 length: 13 amino acids. The germline V gene encodes CDR1 MNHEY and CDR2 SVGAGI. Trimming pared 8 bases from V and 7 bases from J, leaving 17 bases between. The CDR3 loop is CASAKRGRGEAFF. Here the CDR3 DNA reads TGTGCCAGCGCAAAAAGGGGAAGAGGTGAAGCTTTCTTT.

For this clone: The CDR3 end shows no conserved phenylalanine or tryptophan, and so a read error is likely. V gene TRBV4-1 combines with J gene TRBJ1-1; TRBD1 might be the D (6 bases). V lost 4 bases, J lost 1 base, and 19 bases lay in between. Looked up from germline, CDR1 is MGHRA and CDR2 is YSYEKL. The CDR3 is made up of 17 amino acids. CDR3 in amino acids: CASSLRDNILANTEAFS. The CDR3 nucleotides read TGCGCCAGCAGCCTCCGGGACAACATTCTGGCGAACACTGAAGCTTTCTCT.

The chain recombines TRBV9 with TRBJ2-7, with D perhaps TRBD1 (6 bases). Trimming took 2 bases from V and 2 from J, leaving 14 bases between them. The CDR3 sequence is 15 residues long. CDR1 and CDR2 (germline): SGDLS, YYNGEE. The CDR3 spells CASSVTGGSPYEQYF. DNA of the CDR3: TGTGCCAGCAGCGTGACAGGAGGCTCCCCCTACGAGCAGTACTTC.

This clone was observed a few times. This rearrangement joins TRBV7-9 to TRBJ1-1, with D uncertain. The CDR3 is made up of 14 amino acids. Germline V CDR1 and CDR2: SEHNR, FQNEAQ (reference sequence). Between the trimmed V and J ends, which lost 1 base and 1 base, there was a span of 7 bases. Here the CDR3 DNA reads TGTGCCAGCAGCTTAGAATACGCGAACACTGAAGCTTTCTTT. Translated: CASSLEYANTEAFF.

The chain recombines TRBV6-8 with TRBJ1-1; D is uncertain. V was cut by 4 bases and J by 0 bases, with 9 bases left in between. This CDR3 region has 14 residues. Germline CDR1 reads MNHGY; CDR2 reads SAAAGT. Here the CDR3 reads CASSLQGLNTEAFF. The CDR3 nucleotides read TGTGCCAGCAGTTTACAAGGTTTGAACACTGAAGCTTTCTTT.

DNA of the CDR3: TGCGCCAGCAGTCGTCCCCCGGCTCGGGGGAACAATCAGCCCCAGCATTTT. This codes for CASSRPPARGNNQPQHF. The chain carries TRBV23-1 and TRBJ1-5, with D perhaps matching TRBD1 (5 bases). TRBV23-1 qualifies as an ORF whose function is uncertain. The CDR3 extends over 17 amino acids. The V and J ends lost 4 bases and 3 bases respectively, with 19 bases between them.

The chain joins TRBV7-9 to TRBJ2-2; 8 nucleotides align to TRBD1. This CDR3 is 16 amino acids long. The germline CDR1 and CDR2 sequences are SEHNR and FQNEAQ (reference sequence). With 5 bases clipped from V and 4 bases from J, the junction kept 9 bases outside the gene matches. CDR3 bases: TGTGCCAGCAGCCCACTGACAGGGGTCTTCACCGGGGAGCTGTTTTTT. This codes for CASSPLTGVFTGELFF.

V is TRBV7-2 and J is TRBJ2-2; TRBD2 is a possible D gene (5 bases). Looked up from germline, CDR1 is SGHTA and CDR2 is FQGNSA. CDR3 length equals 17 residues. Trimming cost V 6 bases and J 6 bases, with 23 bases left between them. CDR3 sequence: CASRRVGFRGPPGELFF. The CDR3, as DNA: TGTGCCAGCAGGAGGGTAGGGTTCCGGGGTCCTCCCGGGGAGCTGTTTTTT.

This chain joins TRBV5-4 and TRBJ1-4; 8 bases are a match to TRBD1. This CDR3 spans 16 amino acids. Trimming removed 3 bases from V and 4 bases from J; junction bases left unmatched: 8. Looked up from germline, CDR1 is SGHNT and CDR2 is YYREEE (reference sequence). This CDR3 is CASSWDRRLDNEKLFF. CDR3 sequence (DNA): TGTGCCAGCAGCTGGGACAGGCGCTTAGATAATGAAAAACTGTTTTTT.

The chain is built from TRBV5-4 and TRBJ1-3, with 9 bases matching TRBD1. CDR3 size: 14 residues. The germline CDR1 and CDR2 sequences are SGHNT and YYREEE (reference sequence). V shed 6 bases and J 4 bases; nucleotides not matched to a gene: 5. CDR3 nucleotide sequence: TGTGCCAGCACCCAGGACAGGGGAGGAAACACCATATATTTT. Translation: CASTQDRGGNTIYF.

The chain has TRBV7-6 and TRBJ2-3; maybe TRBD2 (5 bases). Germline V gene sequence: CDR1 SGHVS, CDR2 FNYEAQ. The CDR3 is 14 residues long. Deletions cut 1 base from V and 6 bases from J, with 11 bases between. Here the CDR3 reads CASSLGIGVDTQYF. CDR3 DNA: TGTGCCAGCAGCTTAGGAATCGGGGTGGATACGCAGTATTTT.

The sample holds one count of this clone. The rearrangement links TRBV7-9 to TRBJ1-2; D not resolved. This CDR3 is built from 16 residues. The germline V and J ends were trimmed by 0 bases and 4 bases, with 15 bases remaining between them. Germline V gives CDR1 SEHNR, CDR2 FQNEAQ (reference sequence). CDR3 DNA sequence: TGTGCCAGCAGCTTAGCTTTGGGCCCTGAAGGCTATGGCTACACCTTC. The encoded protein is CASSLALGPEGYGYTF.

The chain is built from TRBV5-5 and TRBJ1-1; D not resolved. The V gene's germline CDR1 is SGHKS and CDR2 YYEKEE (reference sequence). V was shortened by 0 bases and J by 6 bases, with 15 bases between the two germline ends. The CDR3 is made up of 15 amino acids. This CDR3 reads CASSLASPSLAEAFF. As DNA, the CDR3 is TGTGCCAGCAGCTTGGCCAGTCCCTCTCTGGCTGAAGCTTTCTTT. Full variable domain (missing parts from reference TRBV5-5 and TRBJ1-1): DAGVTQSPTHLIKTRGQQVTLRCSPISGHKSVSWYQQVLGQGPQFIFQYYEKEERGRGNFPDRFSARQFPNYSSELNVNALLLGDSALYLCASSLASPSLAEAFFGQGTRLTVV.

The chain recombines TRBV2 with TRBJ1-2; TRBD1 might be the D (5 bases). CDR3 length: 15 amino acids. The V and J ends lost 4 bases and 0 bases respectively, with 12 bases between them. Germline V gene data show CDR1 as SNHLY and CDR2 as FYNNEI. The CDR3 DNA follows: TGTGCCAGCAGTGGAACCTGGGGGTCTAACTATGGCTACACCTTC. Translation gives CASSGTWGSNYGYTF.

V gene TRBV5-8 combines with J gene TRBJ1-2; 7 bases align to TRBD1. Germline assignment: CDR1 SGHTS and CDR2 YDEGEE. V trimming: 2 bases; J trimming: 13 bases; junction bases outside the gene matches: 8. This CDR3 contains 12 residues. The DNA for the CDR3 is TGTGCCAGCAGCTTCCCGGACAGGACTAGCACCTTC. Protein product: CASSFPDRTSTF.

This clone appeared a single time. The CDR3 loop reads CASSLSETTGGSYEQYF. The CDR3 region has the DNA TGCGCCAGCAGCTTGTCGGAAACGACAGGGGGAAGCTACGAGCAGTACTTC. The genes are TRBV5-1 and TRBJ2-7; TRBD1 matches at 9 bases. V lost 1 base and J lost 3; bases outside the gene matches: 11. CDR1 is SGHRS, CDR2 YFSETQ, per germline. The CDR3 sequence is 17 residues long.

The chain carries TRBV2 and TRBJ2-7, with a tentative D call TRBD1 (5 bases). The germline gives CDR1 SNHLY, CDR2 FYNNEI. CDR3 size: 12 residues. With 8 bases removed from V and 4 bases from J, the gap between germline ends came to 12 bases. The CDR3 bases are TGTGCCAGCTATCAAAGGGGTTACGAGCAGTACTTC. Translated: CASYQRGYEQYF. Full variable domain (rest looked up from reference TRBV2 and TRBJ2-7): EPEVTQTPSHQVTQMGQEVILRCVPISNHLYFYWYRQILGQKVEFLVSFYNNEISEKSEIFDDQFSVERPDGSNFTLKIRSTKLEDSAMYFCASYQRGYEQYFGPGTRLTVT.

The V and J genes are TRBV5-6 and TRBJ1-4; 10 positions agree with TRBD1. Trimming at V came to 4 bases and at J to 6 bases, leaving 3 bases not matched to a gene. The germline V gene has CDR1 SGHDT and CDR2 YYEEEE. The CDR3 runs to 14 residues. The CDR3: CASSVGTGDEKLFF. CDR3 in DNA: TGTGCCAGCAGCGTAGGGACAGGGGATGAAAAACTGTTTTTT. Full variable domain (rest looked up from reference TRBV5-6 and TRBJ1-4): DAGVTQSPTHLIKTRGQQVTLRCSPKSGHDTVSWYQQALGQGPQFIFQYYEEEERQRGNFPDRFSGHQFPNYSSELNVNALLLGDSALYLCASSVGTGDEKLFFGSGTQLSVL.

The chain recombines TRBV5-4 with TRBJ1-5; D perhaps matches TRBD1 (5 bases). Deletions cut 3 bases from V and 3 bases from J, with 10 bases between. CDR1 is SGHNT, CDR2 YYREEE, per germline (reference sequence). CDR3 length equals 14 residues. In DNA, the CDR3 is TGTGCCAGCAGCTCAGGGTTTGACAATCAGCCCCAGCATTTT. Residues: CASSSGFDNQPQHF.

As to this clone: The same CDR3 can be traced to other DNA sequences in this sample. The J gene is TRBJ1-6, the V gene TRBV18; D not resolved. The ends were cut back, 6 bases at V and 8 bases at J, with 20 bases in the middle. Germline CDR1 and CDR2: KGHSH and LQKENI. The CDR3 is made up of 16 amino acids. CDR3 sequence (DNA): TGTGCCAGCTCGGGTTCGGGTCCACCCAGAGATTCACCCCTCCACTTT. This translates into CASSGSGPPRDSPLHF.

The V and J genes are TRBV6-6 and TRBJ2-7; TRBD2 matches at 7 bases. The CDR3 has 15 residues. The V gene's germline CDR1 is MNHNY and CDR2 SVGAGI (reference sequence). The V segment lost 7 bases and the J segment 2 bases; nucleotides outside the gene matches: 11. The CDR3 DNA follows: TGTGCCAGCATGGGGGGTTGGGGGAGGGCCTACGAGCAGTACTTC. Protein product: CASMGGWGRAYEQYF.